The text below deals with one TCR beta chain. Its antigen remains unidentified. Around 10 milliliters was the volume of peripheral blood drawn from each donor. The study isolated at least 6.5 million PBMCs from each sample. This specimen comes from a study of blood T cells in healthy people across ages. Broader study findings: Donor CMV status, an unknown factor, possibly confounded changes in expanded clonotypes. Per million T cells, TCR beta diversity dropped roughly linearly as age increased.

Combining a sample-barcoded 5' primer with a J-beta primer mix, a second PCR ran for about 6 to 12 cycles. A single record per CDR3 protein comes from TCRdb applying MiXCR to the 5' RACE reads. The sample comprises approximately 800,000 distinct CDR3 sequences, around two thirds of which are singletons, and about a quarter rests with the top ten. The source is a man between 25 and 39 years old in good health. What was sequenced was blood.

Here the CDR3 reads CSASPGGLGELFF. The CDR3, as DNA: TGCAGTGCTAGTCCGGGGGGCCTCGGGGAGCTGTTTTTT. The chain has TRBV20-1 and TRBJ2-2; tentatively, D is TRBD2 (7 bases). This CDR3 is 13 amino acids long. Germline CDR1 is DFQATT and CDR2 is SNEGSKA (reference sequence). The V end lost 3 bases, the J end lost 7 bases, and 12 bases lay between the germline ends.